The 27 T cell receptor beta chains below come from one sample, sequenced in a study of T-cell reconstitution after alpha-beta-depleted transplantation in children. Preparation of the TCRbeta library involved a method that used unique molecular identifiers. One entry per CDR3 protein results from TCRdb running MiXCR on the PCR reads. The data contain about 280,000 distinct CDR3 sequences, 11% of them singletons. The source was peripheral blood, collected 180 days after TCRalphabeta/CD19-depleted stem cell transplant. The receptors stem from a male patient aged 2 to 9 who had a stem cell transplant for chronic granulomatous disease, so the T cells may come from the graft donor.

This clonotype was recorded many times. The chain recombines TRBV10-3 with TRBJ2-7; 9 nucleotides align to TRBD2. Germline CDR1 is ENHRY and CDR2 is SYGVKD. The CDR3 sequence is 14 residues long. V lost 6 bases to trimming and J lost 2 bases; unmatched junction nucleotides: 5. This chain's CDR3 is CAIRPSGKTYEQYF. CDR3 coding DNA: TGTGCCATCAGACCTAGCGGGAAGACCTACGAGCAGTACTTC.

This clonotype was counted many times. The chain is built from TRBV7-2 and TRBJ2-3, with D possibly being TRBD1 or TRBD2 (5 bases each). The germline CDR1 and CDR2 sequences are SGHTA and FQGNSA. The CDR3 loop spans 17 amino acids. Trimming pared 1 base from V and 0 bases from J, leaving 14 bases between. The CDR3 DNA sequence: TGTGCCAGCAGCTTAGTCAACTGGGGGTCTAGCACAGATACGCAGTATTTT. It yields the protein CASSLVNWGSSTDTQYF.

Ten or more counts support this clonotype. The chain combines TRBV25-1 with TRBJ2-1; 9 positions match TRBD1. Germline CDR1 MGHDK, CDR2 SYGVNS. This CDR3 comprises 15 residues. J was trimmed by 6 bases and V by 1 base; bases with no gene match: 4. The CDR3 sequence is CASSESRTGVNEQFF. The CDR3 DNA reads as TGTGCCAGCAGTGAATCGAGGACAGGGGTCAATGAGCAGTTCTTC.

This clonotype has ten or more counts. The V call is TRBV5-1, the J call TRBJ1-1, with TRBD1 as a possible D gene (5 bases). The length of the CDR3 is 13 residues. Between the trimmed V and J ends, which lost 2 bases and 8 bases, there was a span of 13 bases. Germline loops: CDR1 SGHRS, CDR2 YFSETQ. The CDR3 reads CASSLGAVGEAFF. The CDR3 coding sequence is TGCGCCAGCAGCTTAGGGGCCGTAGGGGAAGCTTTCTTT.

In regard to this clonotype: It may be a read error: a sequence one base away is much more abundant. V gene TRBV20-1 combines with J gene TRBJ2-7; 13 bases align to TRBD2. Germline loops: CDR1 DFQATT, CDR2 SNEGSKA (reference sequence). The CDR3 is 15 amino acids. The CDR3 DNA sequence: TGCAGTGCTAGGGAAGGACTAGCGGGAGCGAGGGAGCAGTCCTTC. Translated: CSAREGLAGAREQSF.

The V call is TRBV7-9, the J call TRBJ2-1; a possible D gene is TRBD1 (6 bases). Trimming pared 2 bases from V and 0 bases from J, leaving 14 bases between. Germline V CDR1 and CDR2: SEHNR, FQNEAQ (reference sequence). The CDR3 consists of 17 residues. DNA of the CDR3: TGTGCCAGCAGCTTAATTCAGGGGCTAGCCTCCTACAATGAGCAGTTCTTC. This sequence encodes CASSLIQGLASYNEQFF.

This clonotype was seen just once. This rearrangement joins TRBV29-1 to TRBJ2-5; D is possibly TRBD1 (6 bases). V lost 3 bases and J lost 5, with 22 bases in between. This CDR3 region has 16 residues. Germline V gene data show CDR1 as SQVTM and CDR2 as ANQGSEA. The CDR3 is CSVDGNPGQRRETQYF. CDR3 coding DNA: TGCAGCGTTGACGGGAACCCGGGACAACGGAGGGAGACCCAGTACTTC.

This clonotype has a count of ten or more. The gene calls are TRBV7-2 and TRBJ2-1; D unclear. Between the trimmed V and J ends, which lost 5 bases and 3 bases, there was a span of 11 bases. The CDR3 is 14 amino acids. Germline V CDR1 and CDR2: SGHTA, FQGNSA. The CDR3 DNA follows: TGTGCCAGCAGCCCTGGGATTGGCTACAATGAGCAGTTCTTC. Its translation is CASSPGIGYNEQFF.

The table lists this clonotype with many counts. This CDR3 reads CSARVRFNNEQFF. The CDR3 bases are TGCAGTGCTAGAGTTAGGTTCAACAATGAGCAGTTCTTC. The gene calls are TRBV20-1 and TRBJ2-1; D gene uncertain. The CDR3 contains 13 residues. Trimming shortened V by 1 base and J by 5 bases, and 9 bases separated the two germline ends. The germline CDR1 and CDR2 sequences are DFQATT and SNEGSKA (reference sequence).

This clonotype was counted many times. The chain is built from TRBV29-1 and TRBJ2-3, with TRBD2 as a possible D gene (5 bases). The CDR3 loop spans 13 amino acids. CDR1 is SQVTM, CDR2 ANQGSEA, per germline. Between the trimmed V and J ends, which lost 8 bases and 2 bases, there was a span of 14 bases. CDR3 amino acids: CSSWEPITDTQYF. CDR3 sequence (DNA): TGCAGCTCTTGGGAGCCCATCACAGATACGCAGTATTTT.

This clonotype was found once. This chain connects TRBV28 to TRBJ2-7, with TRBD1 as a possible D gene (6 bases). Germline loops: CDR1 MDHEN, CDR2 SYDVKM. Trimming shortened V by 0 bases and J by 3 bases, and 12 bases separated the two germline ends. This CDR3 is 15 amino acids long. CDR3 region: CASSLWAGEGYEQYF. The DNA for the CDR3 is TGTGCCAGCAGTTTATGGGCAGGGGAAGGCTACGAGCAGTACTTC.

In its sample, this clonotype was seen many times. This sequence joins TRBV11-1 and TRBJ2-1; TRBD1 agrees at 11 bases. With V trimmed by 3 bases and J by 8 bases, 6 bases remained unmatched. The germline gives CDR1 SGHAT, CDR2 FQDESV (reference sequence). This CDR3 contains 15 residues. The CDR3 sequence: CASSFWTGGADEQFF. The CDR3 DNA reads TGTGCCAGCAGCTTTTGGACAGGGGGCGCGGATGAGCAGTTCTTC.

This clonotype was observed at least ten times. V gene TRBV10-3 combines with J gene TRBJ2-3; 10 nucleotides agree with TRBD1. The germline V gene has CDR1 ENHRY and CDR2 SYGVKD. Trimming cost V 6 bases and J 5 bases; bases outside gene matches: 5. CDR3 length: 14 amino acids. The CDR3 DNA sequence: TGTGCCATCAGATCAGACAGGGGGCGAGATACGCAGTATTTT. Translating it yields CAIRSDRGRDTQYF.

This clonotype came up many times. This rearrangement joins TRBV7-2 to TRBJ2-3; 11 bases match TRBD2. Germline V gene sequence: CDR1 SGHTA, CDR2 FQGNSA. J gave up 6 bases and V 3 bases, and 5 bases lay outside the gene matches. The CDR3 spans 15 residues. The chain's CDR3 is CASSFPSGGSDTQYF. In nucleotides, the CDR3 is TGTGCCAGCAGCTTTCCTAGCGGGGGGTCTGATACGCAGTATTTT.

This clonotype was counted ten times or more. This chain links TRBV9 with TRBJ2-7; 7 nucleotides match TRBD2. The trim removed 2 bases at V and 3 bases at J, leaving 8 bases unmatched. The CDR3 sequence is 15 residues long. Germline V gene sequence: CDR1 SGDLS, CDR2 YYNGEE. The DNA of the CDR3 is TGTGCCAGCAGCGTCTTACCGGGAGGAAGCTACGAGCAGTACTTC. It encodes CASSVLPGGSYEQYF.

This clonotype was observed many times. The rearrangement uses TRBV5-1 and TRBJ2-7; 7 nucleotides line up with TRBD1. The junction had 2 bases not matched to a gene; V was cut back by 0 bases and J by 2 bases. Germline values: CDR1 SGHRS, CDR2 YFSETQ. The CDR3 is 14 residues long. The CDR3 coding sequence is TGCGCCAGCAGCTTGGGACAGGGCCCCTACGAGCAGTACTTC. Residues: CASSLGQGPYEQYF.

The sample holds many counts of this clonotype. One end of the junction varies from germline; a read error may be responsible. The chain recombines TRBV27 with TRBJ2-5; D not certain. Germline CDR1 MNHEY, CDR2 SMNVEV (reference sequence). The CDR3 loop spans 12 amino acids. Here the CDR3 reads CASSQVQGTQYF. The CDR3 region has the DNA TGTGCCAGCAGCCAAGTTCAAGGGACCCAGTACTTC.

This clonotype was recorded at least ten times. Here the CDR3 DNA reads TGCAGCGTTGAAGATTCGGCCGCTACCTACAATGAGCAGTTCTTC. Protein: CSVEDSAATYNEQFF. The V gene is TRBV29-1, the J gene TRBJ2-1; D unclear. V shed 0 bases and J shed 2 bases, with 11 bases lying between them. The CDR3 has 15 amino acids. Germline CDR1 SQVTM, CDR2 ANQGSEA.

This clonotype showed up many times. The rearrangement joins TRBV28 to TRBJ2-5; 7 nucleotides match TRBD1. Germline V gene sequence: CDR1 MDHEN, CDR2 SYDVKM. Trimming at V came to 6 bases and at J to 5 bases, leaving 12 bases not matched to a gene. This CDR3 has 15 residues. The CDR3 nucleotides are TGTGCCAGCAGCGGATATGGCAGGGGGAGCGAGACCCAGTACTTC. This gives the protein CASSGYGRGSETQYF.

Many counts were recorded for this clonotype. This chain uses TRBV20-1 with TRBJ2-1; 16 positions agree with TRBD2. The CDR3 contains 14 residues. In germline, CDR1 is DFQATT, CDR2 SNEGSKA (reference sequence). The CDR3 DNA reads as TGCAACACCGCCGGGACTAGCGGGAGGGATGAGCAGTTCTTC. Its protein product is CNTAGTSGRDEQFF.

This clonotype has ten or more counts. The genes are TRBV7-2 and TRBJ2-7, with a tentative D call TRBD2 (5 bases). The V and J ends lost 5 bases and 2 bases respectively, with 10 bases between them. This CDR3 contains 13 residues. Germline V lookup: CDR1 SGHTA, CDR2 FQGNSA. The CDR3 is CASSRTQTYEQYF. The CDR3 region has the DNA TGTGCCAGCAGCCGGACTCAAACCTACGAGCAGTACTTC.

In this sample, this clonotype turned up many times. V gene TRBV27 combines with J gene TRBJ2-7; possible D gene TRBD1, 6 bases. The V and J ends lost 3 bases and 4 bases respectively, with 13 bases between them. The germline CDR1 and CDR2 sequences are MNHEY and SMNVEV (reference sequence). The CDR3 spans 14 residues. CDR3 bases: TGTGCCAGCAGTTTCTCGACAGGACCTTACGAGCAGTACTTC. Amino acid sequence: CASSFSTGPYEQYF.

This clonotype was seen repeatedly, ten times or more. The chain recombines TRBV11-2 with TRBJ2-1; 7 positions agree with TRBD1. Germline V CDR1 and CDR2: SGHAT, FQNNGV. V dropped 0 bases and J dropped 1; count of bases not matched to a gene: 6. The CDR3 totals 17 residues. The CDR3 bases are TGTGCCAGCAGCTTAGAGACAGGGAGTCGATCCTACAATGAGCAGTTCTTC. Amino acid sequence: CASSLETGSRSYNEQFF.

At least ten counts were recorded for this clonotype. The V call is TRBV12-3 or TRBV12-4, the J call TRBJ2-1, with 7 bases aligning to TRBD1. V lost 8 bases and J lost 1; bases outside the gene matches: 8. This CDR3 contains 15 residues. This CDR3 reads CASGQAPYSYNEQFF. CDR3 coding DNA: TGTGCCAGCGGACAGGCGCCTTATTCCTACAATGAGCAGTTCTTC.

This clonotype was counted ten times or more. The rearrangement joins TRBV27 to TRBJ1-2, with TRBD1 identical over 7 bases. Germline-derived CDR1 and CDR2 are MNHEY and SMNVEV (reference sequence). J gave up 4 bases and V 6 bases, and 5 bases lay outside the gene matches. CDR3 size: 13 residues. Here the CDR3 DNA reads TGTGCCAGCAGGCAGGGACAGCTCTATGGCTACACCTTC. Residues: CASRQGQLYGYTF.

This clonotype was observed at least ten times. The chain is built from TRBV15 and TRBJ2-3; no firm D call. CDR3 length: 16 amino acids. Per germline, CDR1 LNHNV and CDR2 YYDKDF (reference sequence). Trimming pared 1 base from V and 1 base from J, leaving 12 bases between. The CDR3 loop is CATSRVIILRTDTQYF. In nucleotides, the CDR3 is TGTGCCACCAGCAGAGTAATAATCCTTCGCACAGATACGCAGTATTTT.

In its sample, this clonotype was seen many times. The CDR3 DNA sequence: TGCAGTGCCTGGGGACAGGGAATAATCTACGAGCAGTACTTC. Its protein product is CSAWGQGIIYEQYF. The chain is built from TRBV20-1 and TRBJ2-7; 9 positions agree with TRBD1. V was pared by 6 bases and J by 3 bases, with 9 bases of the junction left unmatched. CDR1 and CDR2 (germline): DFQATT, SNEGSKA (reference sequence). The CDR3 has 14 residues.